One and the same sample provided the 29 T cell receptor beta chains below, sequenced in a study of blood T cell repertoires in COVID-19. Assay used: immunoSEQ multiplex PCR; TCRdb lists only in-frame clones, some missing. This table has 300,000 or so clones, approximately 90% appearing once. The specimen was peripheral blood. The receptor set was obtained from a woman between 40 and 50 years old with acute or convalescent COVID-19.

The chain joins TRBV30 to TRBJ1-2; D ambiguous. Germline V gene sequence: CDR1 GTSNPN, CDR2 SVGIG (reference sequence). The CDR3 has 10 amino acids. Trimming took off 8 bases at V and 6 bases at J, with 10 bases between the two ends. The CDR3 loop is CARLEDGYTF. Here the CDR3 DNA reads TGTGCCCGGCTGGAGGATGGCTACACCTTC.

This chain joins TRBV24-1 and TRBJ1-2, with TRBD1 matching over 12 bases. The CDR3 runs to 20 residues. V lost 2 bases to trimming and J lost 1 base; unmatched junction nucleotides: 13. CDR1 is KGHDR and CDR2 is SFDVKD in the germline V gene. CDR3 nucleotide sequence: TGTGCCACCAGTGATTCGCAACCGGGACAGGGGGCGATAGTTAACTATGGCTACACCTTC. It specifies CATSDSQPGQGAIVNYGYTF.

The V gene is TRBV5-1, the J gene TRBJ1-1, with 9 bases aligning to TRBD1. Germline trimming cut 3 bases from V and 8 bases from J; bases unmatched to any gene: 14. Per germline, CDR1 SGHRS and CDR2 YFSETQ. The length of the CDR3 is 16 residues. The CDR3 DNA follows: TGCGCCAGCAGCTATTTGGTGGTCGGGGACAGGGCCGAAGCTTTCTTT. Translation: CASSYLVVGDRAEAFF. Using reference TRBV5-1 and TRBJ1-1 for the parts outside the CDR3, the full variable domain is KAGVTQTPRYLIKTRGQQVTLSCSPISGHRSVSWYQQTPGQGLQFLFEYFSETQRNKGNFPGRFSGRQFSNSRSEMNVSTLELGDSALYLCASSYLVVGDRAEAFFGQGTRLTVV.

The rearrangement joins TRBV7-2 to TRBJ1-1; D not certain. The CDR3 is made up of 14 amino acids. Trimming stripped 1 base from V and 1 base from J, with 7 bases between. Germline V gives CDR1 SGHTA, CDR2 FQGNSA. CDR3 region: CASSLGHQNTEAFF. The CDR3 DNA reads TGTGCCAGCAGCTTAGGGCACCAGAACACTGAAGCTTTCTTT.

This sequence joins TRBV28 and TRBJ1-5; D remains ambiguous. Trimming stripped 3 bases from V and 0 bases from J, with 6 bases between. The CDR3 has 14 amino acids. Germline V gene lookup returns CDR1 MDHEN and CDR2 SYDVKM. This CDR3 is CASSFPNSNQPQHF. CDR3 sequence (DNA): TGTGCCAGCAGTTTCCCTAATAGCAATCAGCCCCAGCATTTT.

The chain combines TRBV7-8 with TRBJ2-3; 7 bases are shared with TRBD1. CDR1 SGHVS and CDR2 FQNEAQ come from the germline V gene. This CDR3 has 14 amino acids. Trimming at V came to 4 bases and at J to 6 bases, leaving 7 bases not matched to a gene. This CDR3 is CASSSRQGSDTQYF. Here the CDR3 DNA reads TGTGCCAGCAGCTCCCGACAGGGTAGTGATACGCAGTATTTT. The whole variable domain, filled in from reference TRBV7-8 and TRBJ2-3, reads GAGVSQSPRYKVAKRGQDVALRCDPISGHVSLFWYQQALGQGPEFLTYFQNEAQLDKSGLPSDRFFAERPEGSVSTLKIQRTQQEDSAVYLCASSSRQGSDTQYFGPGTRLTVL.

The chain recombines TRBV5-1 with TRBJ2-3, with 7 bases that match TRBD2. CDR1 and CDR2 from the germline V gene are SGHRS and YFSETQ. Trimming removed 5 bases from V and 2 bases from J; junction bases left unmatched: 2. This CDR3 is 13 amino acids long. CDR3 coding DNA: TGCGCCAGCAGAGCGGGGTCCACAGATACGCAGTATTTT. It encodes CASRAGSTDTQYF.

This clone was detected once. The chain is built from TRBV5-1 and TRBJ2-2; no firm D call. CDR1 SGHRS and CDR2 YFSETQ come from the germline V gene. With 0 bases removed from V and 1 base from J, the gap between germline ends came to 7 bases. This CDR3 is 15 amino acids long. The CDR3 region has the DNA TGCGCCAGCAGCTTGGTAGTCCAGAACACCGGGGAGCTGTTTTTT. Its protein product is CASSLVVQNTGELFF.

CDR3: CASTIQGADTQYF. The CDR3 DNA reads as TGTGCCAGCACTATCCAGGGGGCGGATACGCAGTATTTT. The gene calls are TRBV19 and TRBJ2-3, with 8 positions matching TRBD1. Per germline, CDR1 LNHDA and CDR2 SQIVND (reference sequence). The CDR3 spans 13 residues. With V trimmed by 9 bases and J by 6 bases, 8 bases remained unmatched.

This clone is a singleton in its sample. V gene TRBV24-1 combines with J gene TRBJ1-1; D perhaps matches TRBD1 (6 bases). V was trimmed by 5 bases and J by 3 bases, leaving 12 bases between them. The CDR3 runs 14 residues. CDR1 KGHDR and CDR2 SFDVKD come from the germline V gene. The CDR3 protein is CATSAAGQYTEAFF. The CDR3 region has the DNA TGTGCCACCAGTGCCGCAGGACAGTACACTGAAGCTTTCTTT.

The rearrangement joins TRBV12-3 or TRBV12-4 to TRBJ1-5; the D is unclear. V was pared by 6 bases and J by 4 bases, with 7 bases between. The CDR3 sequence is 12 residues long. CDR3 amino acids: CASRRSNQPQHF. In DNA, the CDR3 is TGTGCCAGCAGACGGAGTAATCAGCCCCAGCATTTT.

The chain joins TRBV6-5 to TRBJ2-3, with D perhaps TRBD2 (7 bases). The CDR3 length is 13 residues. The V gene's germline CDR1 is MNHEY and CDR2 SVGAGI. Trimming took 6 bases from V and 10 from J, leaving 17 bases between them. The CDR3 nucleotides read TGTGCCAGCAGATTTACGGGGGGCGGTTCGCAGTATTTT. Protein: CASRFTGGGSQYF.

V is TRBV5-5 and J is TRBJ2-5; 9 bases agree with TRBD2. The CDR3 consists of 16 residues. V was clipped by 0 bases and J by 2 bases; unmatched bases: 5. Germline V CDR1 and CDR2: SGHKS, YYEKEE (reference sequence). In DNA form, the CDR3 reads TGTGCCAGCAGCTTGGTTGCTAGCGGGGCACAAGAGACCCAGTACTTC. The encoded protein is CASSLVASGAQETQYF.

The rearrangement joins TRBV6-4 to TRBJ2-2, with D uncertain. V was trimmed by 2 bases and J by 6 bases, leaving 7 bases between them. CDR3 length equals 13 residues. Germline assignment: CDR1 MRHNA and CDR2 SNTAGT. The CDR3 DNA reads as TGTGCCAGCAGTGACCCTACGGCCGGGGAGCTGTTTTTT. Translation: CASSDPTAGELFF.

This clone was detected only once. The chain is built from TRBV19 and TRBJ1-4, with D possibly TRBD1 on 6 matching bases. This CDR3 is built from 15 residues. V was clipped by 10 bases and J by 2 bases, with 17 bases between them. CDR1 LNHDA and CDR2 SQIVND come from the germline V gene (reference sequence). CDR3 coding DNA: TGTGCCACACAGCGGGGGGCGACCACTAATGAAAAACTGTTTTTT. Residues: CATQRGATTNEKLFF. Filled out from reference TRBV19 and TRBJ1-4, the complete variable domain reads DGGITQSPKYLFRKEGQNVTLSCEQNLNHDAMYWYRQDPGQGLRLIYYSQIVNDFQKGDIAEGYSVSREKKESFPLTVTSAQKNPTAFYLCATQRGATTNEKLFFGSGTQLSVL.

The chain uses TRBV19 and TRBJ1-2; TRBD1 matches at 7 bases. Trimming removed 7 bases from V and 6 bases from J; junction bases left unmatched: 11. Germline CDR1 reads LNHDA; CDR2 reads SQIVND (reference sequence). This CDR3 has 14 residues. The CDR3 region is CASTAKQGWHGYTF. The CDR3 DNA follows: TGTGCCAGTACCGCGAAACAGGGGTGGCATGGCTACACCTTC.

The CDR3 DNA reads as TGCGCCAGCAGCCAAGACCAGGTTAGCACTGAAGCTTTCTTT. This sequence encodes CASSQDQVSTEAFF. This chain connects TRBV4-1 to TRBJ1-1; no reliable D call. In germline, CDR1 is MGHRA, CDR2 YSYEKL. Trimming left V 0 bases short and J 4 bases short, with 9 bases between. The CDR3 totals 14 residues.

This sequence joins TRBV12-3 or TRBV12-4 and TRBJ2-7; TRBD2 is a possible D gene (5 bases). The V and J ends lost 2 bases and 7 bases respectively, with 12 bases between them. The CDR3 totals 13 residues. CDR3 amino acids: CASSLQPWREQYV. The CDR3 DNA reads TGTGCCAGCAGTTTACAGCCCTGGAGGGAGCAGTACGTC.

This chain joins TRBV7-8 and TRBJ2-7, with D possibly matching TRBD2 (6 bases). Germline lookup yields CDR1 SGHVS and CDR2 FQNEAQ. Trimming stripped 4 bases from V and 3 bases from J, with 13 bases between. This CDR3 is 14 amino acids long. The CDR3 sequence is CASSSAGLFYEQYV. The DNA for the CDR3 is TGTGCCAGCAGCTCCGCAGGACTATTCTACGAGCAGTACGTC.

This clone was picked up a small number of times. The sample holds other DNA sequences that translate to the same CDR3. The V gene is TRBV18, the J gene TRBJ1-1; no definite D call. CDR1 KGHSH and CDR2 LQKENI come from the germline V gene. The CDR3 is 13 residues long. V lost 3 bases and J lost 1, with 6 bases in between. This CDR3 reads CASSPQENTEAFF. CDR3 bases: TGTGCCAGCTCACCTCAGGAGAACACTGAAGCTTTCTTT.

The chain has TRBV4-1 and TRBJ1-6; 8 nucleotides align to TRBD1. CDR3 size: 17 residues. Germline CDR1 MGHRA, CDR2 YSYEKL. The V segment lost 1 base and the J segment 1 base; nucleotides outside the gene matches: 3. The CDR3 reads CASSQADRASYNSPLHF. The CDR3 DNA sequence: TGCGCCAGCAGCCAAGCGGACAGGGCTTCCTATAATTCACCCCTCCACTTT.

The chain joins TRBV21-1 to TRBJ2-1; the table's D gene call, TRBD1, was not cross checked with the DNA. TRBV21-1 constitutes a pseudogene. This CDR3 contains 17 residues. The CDR3 DNA reads TGTGCCAGCAGCAAAGGGACCAGGGGATACTCCTACAATGAGCAGTTCTTC. Residues: CASSKGTRGYSYNEQFF.

This clone was seen only once. The chain employs TRBV18 and TRBJ1-1; 11 bases match TRBD1. The germline CDR1 and CDR2 sequences are KGHSH and LQKENI. CDR3 length equals 16 residues. J gave up 0 bases and V 4 bases, and 4 bases lay outside the gene matches. The CDR3 region is CASSRPDRGLNTEAFF. The CDR3 DNA follows: TGTGCCAGCTCACGACCGGACAGGGGGCTGAACACTGAAGCTTTCTTT. The full variable domain, its missing parts supplied by reference TRBV18 and TRBJ1-1, is NAGVMQNPRHLVRRRGQEARLRCSPMKGHSHVYWYRQLPEEGLKFMVYLQKENIIDESGMPKERFSAEFPKEGPSILRIQQVVRGDSAAYFCASSRPDRGLNTEAFFGQGTRLTVV.

The sample holds a few counts of this clone. The rearrangement joins TRBV19 to TRBJ1-1, with no clear D. Germline-derived CDR1 and CDR2 are LNHDA and SQIVND (reference sequence). The CDR3 has 17 amino acids. Trimming removed 6 bases at V and 4 bases at J, with 24 bases between. The CDR3 DNA follows: TGTGCCAGTAGACATGCGTTTATTTGGGAAGGAGGCACTGAAGCTTTCTTT. Translating gives CASRHAFIWEGGTEAFF.

The chain recombines TRBV5-1 with TRBJ2-1; 7 nucleotides agree with TRBD2. This CDR3 has 15 residues. J lost 8 bases, V lost 6 bases, and 14 bases had no gene match. Germline loops: CDR1 SGHRS, CDR2 YFSETQ. This CDR3 is CASKGPSGVMDEQFF. The CDR3, as DNA: TGCGCCAGCAAAGGGCCTAGCGGTGTAATGGATGAGCAGTTCTTC.

The chain is built from TRBV5-6 and TRBJ1-2, with a weak D call TRBD1 (6 bases). The CDR3 totals 16 residues. V shed 4 bases and J shed 3 bases, with 19 bases lying between them. Per germline, CDR1 SGHDT and CDR2 YYEEEE. The CDR3 loop reads CASSRAGDGAYYGYTF. The DNA of the CDR3 is TGTGCCAGCAGCCGAGCAGGGGACGGGGCGTACTATGGCTACACCTTC. The complete variable domain, with remaining parts taken from reference TRBV5-6 and TRBJ1-2, reads DAGVTQSPTHLIKTRGQQVTLRCSPKSGHDTVSWYQQALGQGPQFIFQYYEEEERQRGNFPDRFSGHQFPNYSSELNVNALLLGDSALYLCASSRAGDGAYYGYTFGSGTRLTVV.

This clone was recorded many times. The gene calls are TRBV10-3 and TRBJ2-5; TRBD1 matches 10 bases. V shed 6 bases, J shed 5 bases, and the junction held 3 bases outside the gene matches. CDR3 length: 13 residues. From germline, CDR1 is ENHRY and CDR2 SYGVKD. CDR3 loop: CAIRGQGPETQYF. For the CDR3, the DNA is TGTGCCATCAGGGGACAGGGGCCGGAGACCCAGTACTTC.

This chain connects TRBV18 to TRBJ1-5, with a weak D call TRBD1 (5 bases). The CDR3 is 16 amino acids. The germline V and J ends were trimmed by 0 bases and 3 bases, with 12 bases remaining between them. Germline values: CDR1 KGHSH, CDR2 LQKENI. In nucleotides, the CDR3 is TGTGCCAGCTCACCACCGGGCAGGGCGGACAATCAGCCCCAGCATTTT. It yields the protein CASSPPGRADNQPQHF.

This rearrangement joins TRBV3-1 (or the pseudogene TRBV3-2) to TRBJ2-1; 9 positions agree with TRBD2. The germline V gene has CDR1 LGHDT and CDR2 YNNKEL (reference sequence). The V gene end was trimmed by 4 bases and the J gene end by 6 bases; junction bases not matched to a gene: 7. The CDR3 length is 15 residues. Written as DNA, the CDR3 is TGTGCCAGCAGCCCCGGGACTAGCAGTAGCAATGAGCAGTTCTTC. Translation: CASSPGTSSSNEQFF.